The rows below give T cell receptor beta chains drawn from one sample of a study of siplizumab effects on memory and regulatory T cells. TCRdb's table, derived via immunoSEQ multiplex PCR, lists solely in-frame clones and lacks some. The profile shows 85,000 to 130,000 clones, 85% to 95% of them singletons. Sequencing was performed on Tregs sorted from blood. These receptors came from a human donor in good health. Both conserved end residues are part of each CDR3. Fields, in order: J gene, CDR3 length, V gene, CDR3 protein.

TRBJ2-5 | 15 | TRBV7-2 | CASSLVGTVQETQYF
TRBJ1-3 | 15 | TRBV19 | CASSIRSLSGNTIYF
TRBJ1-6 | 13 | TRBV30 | CAWSRSYNSPLHF
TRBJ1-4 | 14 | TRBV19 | CASSRTGGFEKLFF
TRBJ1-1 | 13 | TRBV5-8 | CASSLTANTEAFF
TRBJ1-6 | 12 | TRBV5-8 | CASSSRTQSLHF
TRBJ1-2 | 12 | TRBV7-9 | CASSLDLGGYTF
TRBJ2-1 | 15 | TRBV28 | CASTSVGFSRDEQFF
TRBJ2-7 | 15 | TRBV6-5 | CASSYSRQGIHEQYF
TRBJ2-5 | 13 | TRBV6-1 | CASSFRGRETQYF
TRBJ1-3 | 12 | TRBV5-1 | CASSLIGNTIYF
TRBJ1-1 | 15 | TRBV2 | CASRSDDGKNTEAFF
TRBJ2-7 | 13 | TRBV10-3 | CAIRQGLSYEQYF
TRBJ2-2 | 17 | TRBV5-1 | CASSRLAGGPQAGELFF
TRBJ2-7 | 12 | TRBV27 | CASGRNKNEQYF
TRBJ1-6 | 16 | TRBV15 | CATSRDGGGTNSPLHF
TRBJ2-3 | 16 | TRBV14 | CASSRWAPSRTDTQYF
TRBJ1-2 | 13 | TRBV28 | CATTRGGNYGYTF
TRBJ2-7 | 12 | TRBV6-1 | CASKDRGYEQYF
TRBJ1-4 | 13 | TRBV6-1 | CVSVRATNEKLFF
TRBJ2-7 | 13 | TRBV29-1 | CSVVVGPTYEQYF
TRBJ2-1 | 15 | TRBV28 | CASRSRGRGHNEQFF
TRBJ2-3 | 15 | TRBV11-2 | CASSLVGASTDTQYF
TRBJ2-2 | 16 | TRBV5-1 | CASSLASWRESGELFF
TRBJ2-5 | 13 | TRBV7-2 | CASSLRWGETQYF
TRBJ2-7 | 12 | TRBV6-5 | CASGQGTYEQYF
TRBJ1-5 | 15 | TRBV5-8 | CASSFGYGNNQPQHF
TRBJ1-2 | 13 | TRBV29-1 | CSARSRGNDGYTF
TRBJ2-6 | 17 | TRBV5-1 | CASSGGQGGRRANVLTF
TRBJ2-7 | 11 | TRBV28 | CASSSPYEQYF
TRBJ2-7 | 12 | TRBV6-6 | CASSSLAYEQYF
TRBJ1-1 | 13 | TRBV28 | CASSLYLQVSAFF
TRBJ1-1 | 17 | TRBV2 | CASSEALFSQGRAEAFF
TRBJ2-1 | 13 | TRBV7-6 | CASSLALRGEQFF
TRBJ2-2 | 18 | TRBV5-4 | CASSAPGLAGGYGGELFF
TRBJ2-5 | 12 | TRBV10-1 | CASSPNQETQYF
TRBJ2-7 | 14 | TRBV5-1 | CASSLRDRGYEQYF
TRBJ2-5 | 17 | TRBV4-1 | CASSQDLEASGKETQYF
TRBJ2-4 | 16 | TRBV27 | CASSAGPRGTKNIQYF
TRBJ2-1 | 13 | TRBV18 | CASSPPTGNEQFF
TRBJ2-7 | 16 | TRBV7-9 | CASSRVGGSATYEQYF
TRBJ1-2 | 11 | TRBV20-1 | CSARTAGGYTF
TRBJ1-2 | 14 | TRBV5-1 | CASSLGQVGYGYTF
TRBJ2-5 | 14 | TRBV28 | CASSFTRVAETQYF
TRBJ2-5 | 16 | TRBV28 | CASSRTLAGAFETQYF
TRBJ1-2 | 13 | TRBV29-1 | CSADGGPSYGYTF
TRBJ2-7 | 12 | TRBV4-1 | CASSGSAYEQYF
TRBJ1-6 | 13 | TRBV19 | CASGRDRNSPLHF
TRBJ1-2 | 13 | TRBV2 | CASTPGQGFGYTF
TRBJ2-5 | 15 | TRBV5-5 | CASSFGTGVGETQYF
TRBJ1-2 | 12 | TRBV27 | CARGDSRVSYTF
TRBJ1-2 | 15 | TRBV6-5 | CASSYSRGSGYGYTF
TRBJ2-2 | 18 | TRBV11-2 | CASRRRGTSGSRTGELFF
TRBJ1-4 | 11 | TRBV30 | CAWSNRGKLFF
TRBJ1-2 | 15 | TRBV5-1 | CASSLDRARGSGYTF